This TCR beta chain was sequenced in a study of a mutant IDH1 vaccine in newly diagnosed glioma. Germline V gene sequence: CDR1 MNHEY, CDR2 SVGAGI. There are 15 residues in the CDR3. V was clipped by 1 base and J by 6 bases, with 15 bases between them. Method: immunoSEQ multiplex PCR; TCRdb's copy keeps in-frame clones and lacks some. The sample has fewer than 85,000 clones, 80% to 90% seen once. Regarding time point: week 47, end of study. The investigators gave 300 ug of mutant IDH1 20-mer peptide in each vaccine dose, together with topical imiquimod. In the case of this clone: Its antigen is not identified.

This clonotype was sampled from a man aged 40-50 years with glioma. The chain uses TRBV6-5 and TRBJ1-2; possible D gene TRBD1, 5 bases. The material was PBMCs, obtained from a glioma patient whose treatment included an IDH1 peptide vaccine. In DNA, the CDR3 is TGTGCCAGCAGTTACTTCGGCGTTCCCAGGGATGGCTACACCTTC. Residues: CASSYFGVPRDGYTF.